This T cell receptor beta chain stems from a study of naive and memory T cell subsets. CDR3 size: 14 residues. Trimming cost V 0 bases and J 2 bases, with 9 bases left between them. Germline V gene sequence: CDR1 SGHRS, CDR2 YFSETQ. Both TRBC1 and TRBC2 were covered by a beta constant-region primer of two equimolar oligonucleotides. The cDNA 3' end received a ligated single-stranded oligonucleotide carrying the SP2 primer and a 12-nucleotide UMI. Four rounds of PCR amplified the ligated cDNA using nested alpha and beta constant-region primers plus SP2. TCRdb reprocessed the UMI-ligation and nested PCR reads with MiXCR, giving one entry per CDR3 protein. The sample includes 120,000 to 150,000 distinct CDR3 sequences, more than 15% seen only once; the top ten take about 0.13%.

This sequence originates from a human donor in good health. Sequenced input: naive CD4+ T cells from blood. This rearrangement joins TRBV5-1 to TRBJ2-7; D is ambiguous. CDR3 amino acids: CASSLGQMAYEQYF. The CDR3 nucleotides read TGCGCCAGCAGCTTGGGGCAGATGGCCTACGAGCAGTACTTC.